The 3 T cell receptor beta chains below all came from one sample that was sequenced in a study of T cell changes during pregnancy in multiple sclerosis. Here immunoSEQ multiplex PCR was the method, and the copy in TCRdb shows in-frame clones only, minus some. The data show some 57,000 clones, approximately 91% seen once. Sequencing used CD4+ T cells from peripheral blood mononuclear cells, obtained in the first trimester of pregnancy. The receptors stem from a female donor with multiple sclerosis, enrolled in a pregnancy study.

The CDR3 bases are TGTGCCAGCAGTTTAGACAGGGTAGGATCACCCCTCCACTTT. Translation: CASSLDRVGSPLHF. The chain joins TRBV27 to TRBJ1-6; TRBD1 matches at 7 bases. V dropped 2 bases and J dropped 10; count of bases not matched to a gene: 5. Germline-derived CDR1 and CDR2 are MNHEY and SMNVEV (reference sequence). The CDR3 covers 14 residues.

The chain links TRBV19 to TRBJ1-2, with D maybe TRBD1 (6 bases). The length of the CDR3 is 15 residues. The germline V gene encodes CDR1 LNHDA and CDR2 SQIVND (reference sequence). The V end was cut by 5 bases, the J end by 4 bases, with 17 bases between. The CDR3 DNA sequence: TGTGCCAGTAGTGCCAACAGGGCTGGGGGCTATGGCTACACCTTC. Translation: CASSANRAGGYGYTF.

The chain has TRBV6-5 and TRBJ2-1, with a tentative D call TRBD1 (5 bases). Looked up from germline, CDR1 is MNHEY and CDR2 is SVGAGI. V was cut by 6 bases and J by 8 bases, with 20 bases left in between. The CDR3 consists of 15 residues. The CDR3 sequence: CASRESQVGRDEQFF. Here the CDR3 DNA reads TGTGCCAGCAGAGAATCCCAGGTGGGGCGCGATGAGCAGTTCTTC.